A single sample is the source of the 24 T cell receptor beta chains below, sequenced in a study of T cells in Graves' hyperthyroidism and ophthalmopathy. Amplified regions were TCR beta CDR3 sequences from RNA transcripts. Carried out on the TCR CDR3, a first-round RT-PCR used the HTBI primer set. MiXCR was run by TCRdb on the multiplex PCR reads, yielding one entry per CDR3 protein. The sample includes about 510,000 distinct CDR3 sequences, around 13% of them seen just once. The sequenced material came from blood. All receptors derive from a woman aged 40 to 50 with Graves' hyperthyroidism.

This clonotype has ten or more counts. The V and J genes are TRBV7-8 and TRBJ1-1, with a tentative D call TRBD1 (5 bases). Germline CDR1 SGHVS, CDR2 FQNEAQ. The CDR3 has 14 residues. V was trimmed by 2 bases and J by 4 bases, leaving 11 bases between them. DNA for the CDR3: TGTGCCAGCAGCTTAATTGGGGGAAGCACTGAAGCTTTCTTT. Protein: CASSLIGGSTEAFF.

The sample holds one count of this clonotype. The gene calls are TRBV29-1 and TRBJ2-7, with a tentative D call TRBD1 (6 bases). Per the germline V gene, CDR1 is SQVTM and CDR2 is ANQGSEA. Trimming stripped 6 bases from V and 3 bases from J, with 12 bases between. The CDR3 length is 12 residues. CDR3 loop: CSVLKDSYEQYF. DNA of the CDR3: TGCAGCGTATTGAAGGACAGCTACGAGCAGTACTTC.

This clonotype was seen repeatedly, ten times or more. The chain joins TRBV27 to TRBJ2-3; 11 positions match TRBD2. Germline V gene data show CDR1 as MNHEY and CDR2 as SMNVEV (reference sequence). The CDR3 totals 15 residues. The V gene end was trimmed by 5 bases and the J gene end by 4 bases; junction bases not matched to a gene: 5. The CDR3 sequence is CASSALAGGPDTQYF. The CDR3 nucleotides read TGTGCCAGCAGTGCTCTAGCGGGAGGTCCAGATACGCAGTATTTT.

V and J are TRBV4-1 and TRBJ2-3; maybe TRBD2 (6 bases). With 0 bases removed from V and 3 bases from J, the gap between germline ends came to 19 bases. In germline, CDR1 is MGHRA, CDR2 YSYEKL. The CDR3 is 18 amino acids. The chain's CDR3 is CASSQEGEALAWTDTQYF. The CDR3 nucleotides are TGCGCCAGCAGCCAAGAGGGGGAGGCCCTTGCATGGACAGATACGCAGTATTTT.

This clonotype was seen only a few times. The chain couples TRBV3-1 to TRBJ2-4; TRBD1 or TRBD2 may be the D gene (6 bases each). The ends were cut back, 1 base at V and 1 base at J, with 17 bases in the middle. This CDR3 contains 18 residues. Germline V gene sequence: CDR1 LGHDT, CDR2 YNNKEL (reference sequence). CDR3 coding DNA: TGTGCCAGCAGCCAAGTAGGGGGTGGAGGGCCGGCCAAAAACATTCAGTACTTC. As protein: CASSQVGGGGPAKNIQYF.

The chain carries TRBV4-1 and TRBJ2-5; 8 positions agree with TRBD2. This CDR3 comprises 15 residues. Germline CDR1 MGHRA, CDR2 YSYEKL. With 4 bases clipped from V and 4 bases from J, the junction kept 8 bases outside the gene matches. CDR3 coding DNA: TGCGCCAGCAGCCCTACTAGCGGAGGTGGAGAGACCCAGTACTTC. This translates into CASSPTSGGGETQYF.

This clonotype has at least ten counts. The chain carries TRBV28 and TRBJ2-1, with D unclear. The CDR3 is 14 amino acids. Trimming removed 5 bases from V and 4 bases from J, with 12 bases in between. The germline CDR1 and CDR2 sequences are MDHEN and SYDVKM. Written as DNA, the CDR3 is TGTGCCAGCAGTACCTCCCCACAGTACAATGAGCAGTTCTTC. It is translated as CASSTSPQYNEQFF.

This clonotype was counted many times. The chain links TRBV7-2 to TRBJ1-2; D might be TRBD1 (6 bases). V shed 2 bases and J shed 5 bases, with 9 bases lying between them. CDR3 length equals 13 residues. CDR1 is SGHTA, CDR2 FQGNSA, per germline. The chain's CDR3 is CASSLNREYGYTF. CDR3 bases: TGTGCCAGCAGCTTAAACAGGGAATATGGCTACACCTTC.

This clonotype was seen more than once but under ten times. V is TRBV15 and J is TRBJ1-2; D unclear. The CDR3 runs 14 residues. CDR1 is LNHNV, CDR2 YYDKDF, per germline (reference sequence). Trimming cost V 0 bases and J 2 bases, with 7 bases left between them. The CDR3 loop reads CATSREKENYGYTF. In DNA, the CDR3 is TGTGCCACCAGCAGAGAGAAGGAAAACTATGGCTACACCTTC.

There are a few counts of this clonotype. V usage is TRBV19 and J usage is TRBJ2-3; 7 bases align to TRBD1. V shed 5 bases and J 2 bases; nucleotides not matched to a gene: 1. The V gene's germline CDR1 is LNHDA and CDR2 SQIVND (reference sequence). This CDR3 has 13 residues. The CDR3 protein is CASSGTATDTQYF. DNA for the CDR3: TGTGCCAGTAGTGGGACAGCCACAGATACGCAGTATTTT.

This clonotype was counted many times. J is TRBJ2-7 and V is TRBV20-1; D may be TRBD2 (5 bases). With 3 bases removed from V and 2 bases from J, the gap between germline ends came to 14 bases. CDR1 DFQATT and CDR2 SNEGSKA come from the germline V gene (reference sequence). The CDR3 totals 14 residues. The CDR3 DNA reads TGCAGTGCTAGGGAACGGGGAACCACCTACGAGCAGTACTTC. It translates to CSARERGTTYEQYF.

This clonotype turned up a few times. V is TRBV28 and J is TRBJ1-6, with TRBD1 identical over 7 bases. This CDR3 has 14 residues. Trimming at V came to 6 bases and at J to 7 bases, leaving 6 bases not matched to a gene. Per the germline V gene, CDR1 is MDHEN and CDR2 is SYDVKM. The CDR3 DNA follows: TGTGCCAGCAGCTCGGACAGGCCGAATTCACCCCTCCACTTT. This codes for CASSSDRPNSPLHF.

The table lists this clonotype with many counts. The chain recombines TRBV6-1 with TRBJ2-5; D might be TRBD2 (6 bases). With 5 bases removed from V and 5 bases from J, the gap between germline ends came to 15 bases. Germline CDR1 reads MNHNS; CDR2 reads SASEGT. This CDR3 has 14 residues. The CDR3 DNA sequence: TGTGCCAGCAGTTATGCGGGAATCGGGGAGACCCAGTACTTC. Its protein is CASSYAGIGETQYF.

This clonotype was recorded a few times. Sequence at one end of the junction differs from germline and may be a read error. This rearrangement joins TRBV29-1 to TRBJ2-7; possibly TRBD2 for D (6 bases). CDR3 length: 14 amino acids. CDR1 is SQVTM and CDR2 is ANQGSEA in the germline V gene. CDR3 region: CGVRATARGDEQYF. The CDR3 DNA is TGCGGCGTTAGGGCGACAGCGCGGGGCGACGAGCAGTACTTC.

The CDR3 DNA reads as TGTGCCAGTAGTACCGTCCTCCTCCGGGGGCAGAAAATGAACACTGAAGCTTTCTTT. Its protein is CASSTVLLRGQKMNTEAFF. The V call is TRBV19, the J call TRBJ1-1; weak D call: TRBD1 (6 bases). Germline V gene data show CDR1 as LNHDA and CDR2 as SQIVND (reference sequence). Trimming left V 4 bases short and J 0 bases short, with 24 bases between. The CDR3 runs to 19 residues.

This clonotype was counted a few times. The CDR3 DNA reads TGCAGTGCTAGAGGGGACATCGACGGGGGGGCGCGGTTTTTT. Residues: CSARGDIDGGARFF. The gene calls are TRBV20-1 and TRBJ2-2; 8 bases agree with TRBD2. The CDR3 totals 14 residues. Per germline, CDR1 DFQATT and CDR2 SNEGSKA (reference sequence). The J segment lost 16 bases and the V segment lost 1 base, leaving 14 bases of the junction unmatched.

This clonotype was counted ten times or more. The CDR3: CAWTGGGGTEAFF. CDR3 coding DNA: TGTGCCTGGACAGGGGGGGGTGGCACTGAAGCTTTCTTT. The chain recombines TRBV30 with TRBJ1-1, with TRBD1 matching over 7 bases. The length of the CDR3 is 13 residues. Trimming removed 4 bases from V and 4 bases from J; junction bases left unmatched: 6. In germline, CDR1 is GTSNPN, CDR2 SVGIG (reference sequence). The complete variable domain, with remaining parts taken from reference TRBV30 and TRBJ1-1, reads SQTIHQWPATLVQPVGSPLSLECTVEGTSNPNLYWYRQAAGRGLQLLFYSVGIGQISSEVPQNLSASRPQDRQFILSSKKLLLSDSGFYLCAWTGGGGTEAFFGQGTRLTVV.

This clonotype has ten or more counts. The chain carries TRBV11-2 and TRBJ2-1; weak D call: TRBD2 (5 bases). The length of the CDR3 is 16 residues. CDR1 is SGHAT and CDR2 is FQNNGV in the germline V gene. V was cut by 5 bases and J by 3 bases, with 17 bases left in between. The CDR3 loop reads CASSRGGASLYNEQFF. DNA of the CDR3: TGTGCCAGCAGCCGTGGCGGTGCTAGCCTCTACAATGAGCAGTTCTTC. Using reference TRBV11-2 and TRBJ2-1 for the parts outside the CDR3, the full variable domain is EAGVAQSPRYKIIEKRQSVAFWCNPISGHATLYWYQQILGQGPKLLIQFQNNGVVDDSQLPKDRFSAERLKGVDSTLKIQPAKLEDSAVYLCASSRGGASLYNEQFFGPGTRLTVL.

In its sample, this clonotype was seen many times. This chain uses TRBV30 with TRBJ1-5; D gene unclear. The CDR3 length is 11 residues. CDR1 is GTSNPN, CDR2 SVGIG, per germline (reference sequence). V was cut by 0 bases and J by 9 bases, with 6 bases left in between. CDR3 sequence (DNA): TGTGCCTGGAGTGTTTACGGGCCCCAGCATTTT. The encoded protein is CAWSVYGPQHF.

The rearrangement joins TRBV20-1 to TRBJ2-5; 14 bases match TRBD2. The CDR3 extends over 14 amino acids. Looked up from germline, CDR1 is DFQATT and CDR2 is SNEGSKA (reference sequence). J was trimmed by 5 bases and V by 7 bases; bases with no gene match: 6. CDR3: CSVPGLAGVETQYF. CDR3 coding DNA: TGCAGTGTCCCGGGACTAGCGGGAGTTGAGACCCAGTACTTC.

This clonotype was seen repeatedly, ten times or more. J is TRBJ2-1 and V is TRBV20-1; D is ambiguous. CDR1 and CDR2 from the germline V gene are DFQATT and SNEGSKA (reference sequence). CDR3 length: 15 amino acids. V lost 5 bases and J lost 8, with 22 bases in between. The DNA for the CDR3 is TGCAGTGCTGAGCAGAATACATTTAAAGTTGATGAGCAGTTCTTC. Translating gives CSAEQNTFKVDEQFF.

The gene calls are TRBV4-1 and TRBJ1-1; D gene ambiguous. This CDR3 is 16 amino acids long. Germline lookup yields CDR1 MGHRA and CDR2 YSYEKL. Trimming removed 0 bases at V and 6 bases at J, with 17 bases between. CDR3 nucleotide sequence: TGCGCCAGCAGCCAAGAAGCAGGAGTGATAGAGGCTGAAGCTTTCTTT. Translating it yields CASSQEAGVIEAEAFF.

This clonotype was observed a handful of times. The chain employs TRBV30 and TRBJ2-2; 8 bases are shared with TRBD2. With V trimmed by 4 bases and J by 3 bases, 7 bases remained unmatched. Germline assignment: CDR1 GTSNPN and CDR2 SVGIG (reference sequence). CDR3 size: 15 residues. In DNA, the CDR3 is TGTGCCTGGAAAATTAGCGGGACCCACACCGGGGAGCTGTTTTTT. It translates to CAWKISGTHTGELFF.

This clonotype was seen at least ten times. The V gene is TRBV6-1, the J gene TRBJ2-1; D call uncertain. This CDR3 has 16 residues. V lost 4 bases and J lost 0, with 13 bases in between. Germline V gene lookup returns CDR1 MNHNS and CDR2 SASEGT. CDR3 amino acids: CASSGAQAYSYNEQFF. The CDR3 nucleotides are TGTGCCAGCAGTGGCGCTCAGGCGTACTCCTACAATGAGCAGTTCTTC.